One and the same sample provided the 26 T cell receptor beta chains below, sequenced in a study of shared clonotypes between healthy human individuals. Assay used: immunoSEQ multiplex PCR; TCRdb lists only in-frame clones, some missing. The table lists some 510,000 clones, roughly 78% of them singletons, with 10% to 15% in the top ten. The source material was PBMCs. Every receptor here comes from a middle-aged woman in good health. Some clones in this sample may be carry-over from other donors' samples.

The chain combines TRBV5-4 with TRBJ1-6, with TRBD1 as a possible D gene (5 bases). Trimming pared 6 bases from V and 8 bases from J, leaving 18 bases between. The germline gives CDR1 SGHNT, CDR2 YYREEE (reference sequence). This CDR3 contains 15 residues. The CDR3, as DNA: TGTGCCAGCACCATCTCGGGGGGAGTGGATTCACCCCTCCACTTT. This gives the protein CASTISGGVDSPLHF.

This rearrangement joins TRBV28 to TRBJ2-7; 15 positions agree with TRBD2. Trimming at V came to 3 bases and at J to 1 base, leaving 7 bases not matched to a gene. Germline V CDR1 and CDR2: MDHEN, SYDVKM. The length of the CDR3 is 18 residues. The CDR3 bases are TGTGCCAGCAGTTTTACGGGACTAGCGGGAGGTCTTTCCTACGAGCAGTACTTC. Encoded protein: CASSFTGLAGGLSYEQYF.

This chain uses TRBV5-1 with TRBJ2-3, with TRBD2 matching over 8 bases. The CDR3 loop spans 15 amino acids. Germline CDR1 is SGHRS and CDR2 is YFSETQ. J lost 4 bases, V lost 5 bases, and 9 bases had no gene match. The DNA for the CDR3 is TGCGCCAGCAGTTCAGCGGGAGTGATCGCAGATACGCAGTATTTT. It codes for CASSSAGVIADTQYF.

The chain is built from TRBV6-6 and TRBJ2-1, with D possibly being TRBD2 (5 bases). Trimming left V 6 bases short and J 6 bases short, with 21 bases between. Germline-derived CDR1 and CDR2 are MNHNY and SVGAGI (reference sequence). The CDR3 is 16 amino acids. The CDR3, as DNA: TGTGCCAGCAGCACTGGAGGTTGGGCGCGAGGCAATGAGCAGTTCTTC. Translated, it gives CASSTGGWARGNEQFF.

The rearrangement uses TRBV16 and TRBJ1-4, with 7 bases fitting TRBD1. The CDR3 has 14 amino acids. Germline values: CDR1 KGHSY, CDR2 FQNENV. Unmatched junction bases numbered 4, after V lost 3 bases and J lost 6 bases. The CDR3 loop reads CASSQTGRDEKLFF. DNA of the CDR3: TGTGCCAGCAGCCAGACAGGGCGGGATGAAAAACTGTTTTTT.

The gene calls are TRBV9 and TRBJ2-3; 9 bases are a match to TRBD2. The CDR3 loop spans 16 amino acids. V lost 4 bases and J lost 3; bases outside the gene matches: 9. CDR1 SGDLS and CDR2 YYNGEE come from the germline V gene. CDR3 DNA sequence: TGTGCCAGCAGCATTAGCTTAGCGGGAGTAACAGATACGCAGTATTTT. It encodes CASSISLAGVTDTQYF. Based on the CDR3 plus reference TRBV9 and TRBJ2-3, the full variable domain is DSGVTQTPKHLITATGQRVTLRCSPRSGDLSVYWYQQSLDQGLQFLIQYYNGEERAKGNILERFSAQQFPDLHSELNLSSLELGDSALYFCASSISLAGVTDTQYFGPGTRLTVL.

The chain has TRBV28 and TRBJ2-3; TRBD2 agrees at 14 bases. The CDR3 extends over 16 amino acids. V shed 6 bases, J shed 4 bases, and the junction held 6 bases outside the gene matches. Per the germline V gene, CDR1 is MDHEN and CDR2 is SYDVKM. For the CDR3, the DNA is TGTGCCAGCAGCCGCGGGACTAGCGGGAGATCAGATACGCAGTATTTT. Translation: CASSRGTSGRSDTQYF.

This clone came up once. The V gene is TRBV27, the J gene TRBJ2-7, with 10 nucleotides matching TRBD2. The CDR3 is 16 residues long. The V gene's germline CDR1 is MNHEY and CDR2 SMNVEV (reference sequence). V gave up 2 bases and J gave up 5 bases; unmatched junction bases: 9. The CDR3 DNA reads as TGTGCCAGCAGTTTACTCCAGCGGGAGGGCCGAAACGAGCAGTACTTC. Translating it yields CASSLLQREGRNEQYF.

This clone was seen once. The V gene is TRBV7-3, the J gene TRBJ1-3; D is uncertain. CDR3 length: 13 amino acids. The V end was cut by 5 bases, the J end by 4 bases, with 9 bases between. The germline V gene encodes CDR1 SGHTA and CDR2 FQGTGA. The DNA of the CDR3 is TGTGCCAGCAGCCCTAATGCAGGAAACACCATATATTTT. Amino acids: CASSPNAGNTIYF.

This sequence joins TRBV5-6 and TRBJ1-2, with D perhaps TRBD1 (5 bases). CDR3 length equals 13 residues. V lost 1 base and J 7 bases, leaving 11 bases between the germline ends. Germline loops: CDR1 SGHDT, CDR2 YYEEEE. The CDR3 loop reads CASSLRRGFGYTF. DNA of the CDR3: TGTGCCAGCAGCTTGAGGAGGGGATTTGGCTACACCTTC. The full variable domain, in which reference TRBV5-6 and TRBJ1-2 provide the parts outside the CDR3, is DAGVTQSPTHLIKTRGQQVTLRCSPKSGHDTVSWYQQALGQGPQFIFQYYEEEERQRGNFPDRFSGHQFPNYSSELNVNALLLGDSALYLCASSLRRGFGYTFGSGTRLTVV.

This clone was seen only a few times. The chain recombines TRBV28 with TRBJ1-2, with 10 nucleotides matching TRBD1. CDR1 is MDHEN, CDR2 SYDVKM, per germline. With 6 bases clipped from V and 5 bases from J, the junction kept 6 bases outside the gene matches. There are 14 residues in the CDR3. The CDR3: CASSYGQGVYGYTF. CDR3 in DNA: TGTGCCAGCAGCTACGGACAGGGGGTTTATGGCTACACCTTC.

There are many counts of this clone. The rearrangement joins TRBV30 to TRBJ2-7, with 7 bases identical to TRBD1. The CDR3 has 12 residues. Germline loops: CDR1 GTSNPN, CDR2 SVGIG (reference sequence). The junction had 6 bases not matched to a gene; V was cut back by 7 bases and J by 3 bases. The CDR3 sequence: CAFHRDSYEQYF. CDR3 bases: TGTGCCTTCCACCGGGACAGCTACGAGCAGTACTTC.

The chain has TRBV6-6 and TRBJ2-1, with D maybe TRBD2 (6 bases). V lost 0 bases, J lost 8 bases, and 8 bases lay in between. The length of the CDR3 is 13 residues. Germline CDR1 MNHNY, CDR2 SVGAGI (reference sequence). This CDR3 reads CASSYSTGDEQFF. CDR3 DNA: TGTGCCAGCAGTTACTCGACGGGGGATGAGCAGTTCTTC.

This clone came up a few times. CDR3 bases: TGTGCCAGCAGCAAACCGCAGTATAGCAATCAGCCCCAGCATTTT. It yields the protein CASSKPQYSNQPQHF. This chain joins TRBV21-1 and TRBJ1-5; TRBD1, as called in the table, went unchecked against the DNA. TRBV21-1 is a documented pseudogene. The CDR3 is 15 amino acids.

CDR3 protein: CASSLAYEQTFSYEQYF. The CDR3 nucleotides read TGCGCCAGCAGCTTGGCTTACGAACAGACCTTCTCCTACGAGCAGTACTTC. The V call is TRBV5-1, the J call TRBJ2-7; no reliable D call. The CDR3 contains 17 residues. V was clipped by 0 bases and J by 0 bases, with 16 bases between them. CDR1 and CDR2 from the germline V gene are SGHRS and YFSETQ.

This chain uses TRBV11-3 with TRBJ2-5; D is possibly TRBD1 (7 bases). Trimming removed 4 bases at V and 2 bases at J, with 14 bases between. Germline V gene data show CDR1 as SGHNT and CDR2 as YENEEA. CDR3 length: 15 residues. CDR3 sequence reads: CASSSGQGGQETQYF. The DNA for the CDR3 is TGTGCCAGCAGCTCAGGTCAGGGGGGACAAGAGACCCAGTACTTC.

The CDR3: CASSSFRVGADTQYF. In nucleotides, the CDR3 is TGTGCCAGCAGTTCGTTCAGGGTGGGCGCAGATACGCAGTATTTT. The gene calls are TRBV25-1 and TRBJ2-3; TRBD1 is a possible D gene (5 bases). V gave up 5 bases and J gave up 4 bases, with 16 bases separating them. The CDR3 extends over 15 amino acids. Germline-derived CDR1 and CDR2 are MGHDK and SYGVNS.

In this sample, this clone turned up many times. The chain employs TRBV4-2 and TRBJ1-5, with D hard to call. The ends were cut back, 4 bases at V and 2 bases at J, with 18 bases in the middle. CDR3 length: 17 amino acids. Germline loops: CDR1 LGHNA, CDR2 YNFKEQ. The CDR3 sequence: CASSPNFLIGGNQPQHF. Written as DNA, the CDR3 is TGTGCCAGCAGCCCCAACTTTCTTATTGGGGGCAATCAGCCCCAGCATTTT.

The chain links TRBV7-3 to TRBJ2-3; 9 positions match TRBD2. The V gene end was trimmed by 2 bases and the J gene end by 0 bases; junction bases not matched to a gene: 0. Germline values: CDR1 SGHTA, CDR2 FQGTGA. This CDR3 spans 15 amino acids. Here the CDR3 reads CASSLGLASTDTQYF. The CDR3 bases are TGTGCCAGCAGCTTAGGACTAGCGAGCACAGATACGCAGTATTTT. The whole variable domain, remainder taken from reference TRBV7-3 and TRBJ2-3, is GAGVSQTPSNKVTEKGKYVELRCDPISGHTALYWYRQSLGQGPEFLIYFQGTGAADDSGLPNDRFFAVRPEGSVSTLKIQRTERGDSAVYLCASSLGLASTDTQYFGPGTRLTVL.

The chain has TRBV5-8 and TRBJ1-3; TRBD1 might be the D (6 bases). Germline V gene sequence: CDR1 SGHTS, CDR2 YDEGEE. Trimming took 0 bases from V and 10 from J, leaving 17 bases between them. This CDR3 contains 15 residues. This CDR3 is CASSLAPGAGETIYF. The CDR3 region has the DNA TGTGCCAGCAGCTTGGCCCCGGGGGCAGGGGAGACCATATATTTT.

This chain's CDR3 is CASSESRFGNTEAFF. In DNA form, the CDR3 reads TGCGCCAGCAGTGAGTCTAGGTTCGGGAACACTGAAGCTTTCTTT. This chain connects TRBV10-1 to TRBJ1-1; D is unresolved. V was clipped by 0 bases and J by 1 base, with 9 bases between them. The CDR3 is made up of 15 amino acids. Germline values: CDR1 WNHNN, CDR2 SYGVQD (reference sequence).

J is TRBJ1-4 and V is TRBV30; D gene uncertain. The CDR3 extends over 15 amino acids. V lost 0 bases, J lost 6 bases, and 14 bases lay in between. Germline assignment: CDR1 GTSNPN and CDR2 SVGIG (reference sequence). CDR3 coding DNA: TGTGCCTGGAGTGTATACCGGGGATCAGATGAAAAACTGTTTTTT. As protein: CAWSVYRGSDEKLFF.

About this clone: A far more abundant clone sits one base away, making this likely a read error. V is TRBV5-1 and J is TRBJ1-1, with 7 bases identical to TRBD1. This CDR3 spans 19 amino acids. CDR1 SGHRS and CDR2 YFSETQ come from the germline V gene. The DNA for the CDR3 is TGCGCCAGCAGCTTGGACGCTAGGACAGGTGCTTTCATGAACACTGAAGCTTCCTTT. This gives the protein CASSLDARTGAFMNTEASF. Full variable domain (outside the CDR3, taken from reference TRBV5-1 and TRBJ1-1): KAGVTQTPRYLIKTRGQQVTLSCSPISGHRSVSWYQQTPGQGLQFLFEYFSETQRNKGNFPGRFSGRQFSNSRSEMNVSTLELGDSALYLCASSLDARTGAFMNTEASFGQGTRLTVV.

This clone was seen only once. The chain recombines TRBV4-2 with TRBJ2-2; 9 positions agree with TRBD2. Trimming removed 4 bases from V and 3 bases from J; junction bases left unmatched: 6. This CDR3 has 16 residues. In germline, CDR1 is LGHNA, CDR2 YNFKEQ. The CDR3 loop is CASSPRTSADTGELFF. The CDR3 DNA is TGTGCCAGCAGCCCGAGGACTAGCGCCGACACCGGGGAGCTGTTTTTT.

The CDR3 loop reads CASSLVLGTPGELFF. The CDR3 DNA sequence: TGTGCCAGCAGCTTAGTTCTGGGGACGCCCGGGGAGCTGTTTTTT. The J gene is TRBJ2-2, the V gene TRBV7-2; possibly TRBD1 or TRBD2 for D (5 bases each). The CDR3 is 15 residues long. CDR1 SGHTA and CDR2 FQGNSA come from the germline V gene. V was trimmed by 1 base and J by 6 bases, leaving 12 bases between them.

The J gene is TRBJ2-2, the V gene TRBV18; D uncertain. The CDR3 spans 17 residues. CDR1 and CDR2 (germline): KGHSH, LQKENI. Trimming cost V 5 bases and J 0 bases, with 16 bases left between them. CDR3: CASSTLGPPPNTGELFF. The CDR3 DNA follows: TGTGCCAGCTCAACCTTGGGCCCTCCCCCGAACACCGGGGAGCTGTTTTTT.